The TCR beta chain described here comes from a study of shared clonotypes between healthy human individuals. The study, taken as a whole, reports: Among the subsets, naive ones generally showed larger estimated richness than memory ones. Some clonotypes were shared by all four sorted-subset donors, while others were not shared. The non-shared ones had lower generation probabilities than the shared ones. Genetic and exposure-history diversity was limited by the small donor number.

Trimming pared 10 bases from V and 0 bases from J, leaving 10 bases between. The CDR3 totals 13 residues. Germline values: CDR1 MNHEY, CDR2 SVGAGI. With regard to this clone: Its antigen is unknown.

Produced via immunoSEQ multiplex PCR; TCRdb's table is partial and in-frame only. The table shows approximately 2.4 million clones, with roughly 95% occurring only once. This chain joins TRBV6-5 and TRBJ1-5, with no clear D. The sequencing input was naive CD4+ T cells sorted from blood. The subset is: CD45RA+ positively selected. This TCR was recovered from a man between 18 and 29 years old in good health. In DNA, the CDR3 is TGTGCCACCGCTAGTGATAGCAATCAGCCCCAGCATTTT. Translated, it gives CATASDSNQPQHF.